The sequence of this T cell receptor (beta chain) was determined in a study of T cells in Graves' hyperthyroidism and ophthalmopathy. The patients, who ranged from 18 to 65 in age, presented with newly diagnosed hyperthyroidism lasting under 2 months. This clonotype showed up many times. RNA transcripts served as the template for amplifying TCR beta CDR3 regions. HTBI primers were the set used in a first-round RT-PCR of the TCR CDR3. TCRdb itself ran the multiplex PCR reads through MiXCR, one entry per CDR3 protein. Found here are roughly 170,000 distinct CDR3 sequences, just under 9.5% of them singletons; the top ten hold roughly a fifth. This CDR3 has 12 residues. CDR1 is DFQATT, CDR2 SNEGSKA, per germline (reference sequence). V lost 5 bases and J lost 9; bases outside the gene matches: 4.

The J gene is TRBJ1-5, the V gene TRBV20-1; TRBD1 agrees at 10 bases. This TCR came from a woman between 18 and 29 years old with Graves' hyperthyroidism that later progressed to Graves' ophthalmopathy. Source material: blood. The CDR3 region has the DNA TGCAGTGCTGGGACAGGGGTTGGGCCCCAGCATTTT. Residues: CSAGTGVGPQHF.